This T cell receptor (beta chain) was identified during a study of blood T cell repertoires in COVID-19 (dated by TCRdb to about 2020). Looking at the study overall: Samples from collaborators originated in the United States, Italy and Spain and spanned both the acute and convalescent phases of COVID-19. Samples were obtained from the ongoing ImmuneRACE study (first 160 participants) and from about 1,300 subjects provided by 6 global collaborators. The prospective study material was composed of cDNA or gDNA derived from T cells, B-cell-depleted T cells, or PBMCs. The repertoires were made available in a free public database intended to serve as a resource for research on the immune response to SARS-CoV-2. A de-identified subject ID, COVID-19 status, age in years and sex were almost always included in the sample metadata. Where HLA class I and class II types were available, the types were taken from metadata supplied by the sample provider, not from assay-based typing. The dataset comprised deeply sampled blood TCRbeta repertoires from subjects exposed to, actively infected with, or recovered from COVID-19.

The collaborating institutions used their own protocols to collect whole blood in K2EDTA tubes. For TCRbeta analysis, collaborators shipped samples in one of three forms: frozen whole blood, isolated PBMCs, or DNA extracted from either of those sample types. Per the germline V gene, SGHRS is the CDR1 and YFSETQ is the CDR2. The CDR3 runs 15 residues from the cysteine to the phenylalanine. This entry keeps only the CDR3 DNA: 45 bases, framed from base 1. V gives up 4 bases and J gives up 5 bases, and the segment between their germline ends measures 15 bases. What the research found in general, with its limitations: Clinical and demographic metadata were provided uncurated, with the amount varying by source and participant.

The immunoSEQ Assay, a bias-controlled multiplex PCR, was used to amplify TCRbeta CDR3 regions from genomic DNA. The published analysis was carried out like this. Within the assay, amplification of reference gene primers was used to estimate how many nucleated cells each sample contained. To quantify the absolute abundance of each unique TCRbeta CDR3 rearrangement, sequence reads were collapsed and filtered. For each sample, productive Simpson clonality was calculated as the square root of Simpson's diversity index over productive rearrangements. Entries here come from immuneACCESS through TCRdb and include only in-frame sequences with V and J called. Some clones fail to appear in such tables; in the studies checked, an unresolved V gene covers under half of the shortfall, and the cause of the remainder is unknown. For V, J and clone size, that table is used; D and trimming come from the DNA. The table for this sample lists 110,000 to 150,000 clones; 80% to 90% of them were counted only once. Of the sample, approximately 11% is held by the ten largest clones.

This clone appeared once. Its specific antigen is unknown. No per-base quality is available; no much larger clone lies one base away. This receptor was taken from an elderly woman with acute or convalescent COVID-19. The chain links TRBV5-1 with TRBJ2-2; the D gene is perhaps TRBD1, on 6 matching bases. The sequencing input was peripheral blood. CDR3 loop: CASSPRTDGTGELFF. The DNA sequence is TGCGCCAGCAGCCCCAGGACAGATGGGACCGGGGAGCTGTTTTTT.